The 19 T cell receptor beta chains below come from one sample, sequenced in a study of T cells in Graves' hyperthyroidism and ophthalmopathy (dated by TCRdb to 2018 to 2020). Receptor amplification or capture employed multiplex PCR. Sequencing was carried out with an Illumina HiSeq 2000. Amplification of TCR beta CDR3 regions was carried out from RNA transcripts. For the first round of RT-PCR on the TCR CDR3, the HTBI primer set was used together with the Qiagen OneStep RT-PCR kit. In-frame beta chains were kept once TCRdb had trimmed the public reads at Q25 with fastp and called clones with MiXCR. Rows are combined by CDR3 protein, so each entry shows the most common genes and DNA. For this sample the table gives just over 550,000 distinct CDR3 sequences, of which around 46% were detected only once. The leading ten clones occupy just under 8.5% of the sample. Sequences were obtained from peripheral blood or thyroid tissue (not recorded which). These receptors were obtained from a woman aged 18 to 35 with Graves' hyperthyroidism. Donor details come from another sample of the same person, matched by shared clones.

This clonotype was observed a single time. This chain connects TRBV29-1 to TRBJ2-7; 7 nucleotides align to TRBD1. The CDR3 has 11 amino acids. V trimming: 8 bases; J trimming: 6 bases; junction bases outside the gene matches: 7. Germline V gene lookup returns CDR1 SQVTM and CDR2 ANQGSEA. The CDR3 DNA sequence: TGCAGCTTCGAGACAGGGCGCGAGCAGTACTTC. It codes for CSFETGREQYF.

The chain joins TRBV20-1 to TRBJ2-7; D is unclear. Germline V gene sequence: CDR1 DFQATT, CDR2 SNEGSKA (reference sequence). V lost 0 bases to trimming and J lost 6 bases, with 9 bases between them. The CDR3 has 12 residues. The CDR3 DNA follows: TGCAGTGCTAGAGAGCCCCGCGGCGAGCAGTACTTC. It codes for CSAREPRGEQYF.

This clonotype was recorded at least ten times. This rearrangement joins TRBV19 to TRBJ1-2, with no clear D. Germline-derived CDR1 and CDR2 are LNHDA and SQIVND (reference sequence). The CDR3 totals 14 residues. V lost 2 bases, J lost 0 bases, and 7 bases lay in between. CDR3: CASSIMATNYGYTF. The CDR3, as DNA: TGTGCCAGTAGTATAATGGCAACTAACTATGGCTACACCTTC.

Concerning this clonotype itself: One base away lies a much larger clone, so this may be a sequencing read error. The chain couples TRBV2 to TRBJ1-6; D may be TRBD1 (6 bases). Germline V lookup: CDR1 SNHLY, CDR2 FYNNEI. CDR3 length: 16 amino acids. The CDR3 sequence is CAGSERMGGGGSPLHF. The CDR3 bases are TGTGCCGGCAGTGAAAGGATGGGGGGCGGGGGTTCACCCCTCCACTTT.

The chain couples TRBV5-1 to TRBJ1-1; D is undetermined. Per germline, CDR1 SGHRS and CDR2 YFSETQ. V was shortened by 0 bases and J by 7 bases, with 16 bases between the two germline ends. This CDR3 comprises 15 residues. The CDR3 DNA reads TGCGCCAGCAGCTTGGGTCCTTTTGTGTCTGGTGAAGCTTTCTTT. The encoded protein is CASSLGPFVSGEAFF.

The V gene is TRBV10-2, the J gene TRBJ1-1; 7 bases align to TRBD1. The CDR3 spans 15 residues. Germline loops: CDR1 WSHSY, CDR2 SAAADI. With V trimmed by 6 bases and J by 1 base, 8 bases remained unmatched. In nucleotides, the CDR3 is TGCGCCAGCAGCCTTCGGAACAGGGGGAACACTGAAGCTTTCTTT. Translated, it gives CASSLRNRGNTEAFF.

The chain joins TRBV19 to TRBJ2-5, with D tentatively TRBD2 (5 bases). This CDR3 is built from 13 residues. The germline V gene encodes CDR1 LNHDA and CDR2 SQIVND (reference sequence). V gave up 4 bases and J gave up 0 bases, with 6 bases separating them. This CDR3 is CASSREYQETQYF. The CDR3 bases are TGTGCCAGTAGTAGGGAGTACCAAGAGACCCAGTACTTC.

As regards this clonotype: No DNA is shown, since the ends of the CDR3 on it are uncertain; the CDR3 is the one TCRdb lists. CDR3 region: CASSEVGRQGSCFF. V usage is TRBV2 and J usage is TRBJ2-2; the listed D gene, TRBD1, was not tested against the DNA. Germline values: CDR1 SNHLY, CDR2 FYNNEI. Counting both end residues, the CDR3 totals 14 amino acids.

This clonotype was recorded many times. Here the CDR3 reads CASSLLAGEVEQYF. The CDR3 bases are TGTGCCAGCAGTTTACTAGCGGGAGAAGTCGAGCAGTACTTC. This chain connects TRBV2 to TRBJ2-7; TRBD2 agrees at 11 bases. The CDR3 totals 14 residues. V lost 5 bases to trimming and J lost 6 bases; unmatched junction nucleotides: 6. CDR1 and CDR2 (germline): SNHLY, FYNNEI.

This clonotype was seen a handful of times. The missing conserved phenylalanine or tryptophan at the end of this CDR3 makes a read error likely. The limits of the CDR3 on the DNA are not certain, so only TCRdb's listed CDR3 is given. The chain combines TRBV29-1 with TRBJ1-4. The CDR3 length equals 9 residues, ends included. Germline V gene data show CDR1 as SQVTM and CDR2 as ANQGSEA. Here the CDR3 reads CSVQVSTSY.

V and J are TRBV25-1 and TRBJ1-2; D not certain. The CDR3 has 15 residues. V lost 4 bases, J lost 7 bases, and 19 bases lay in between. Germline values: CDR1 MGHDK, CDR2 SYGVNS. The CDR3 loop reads CASSAQAISDPGYTF. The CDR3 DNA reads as TGTGCCAGCAGTGCCCAGGCCATCTCCGACCCTGGCTACACCTTC.

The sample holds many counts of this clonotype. The CDR3 is CAITSGQGGYEQYF. The CDR3 DNA is TGTGCCATCACTTCAGGGCAGGGGGGATACGAGCAGTACTTC. The chain combines TRBV10-3 with TRBJ2-7, with D tentatively TRBD1 (7 bases). This CDR3 has 14 amino acids. With 7 bases removed from V and 4 bases from J, the gap between germline ends came to 17 bases. Germline CDR1 ENHRY, CDR2 SYGVKD.

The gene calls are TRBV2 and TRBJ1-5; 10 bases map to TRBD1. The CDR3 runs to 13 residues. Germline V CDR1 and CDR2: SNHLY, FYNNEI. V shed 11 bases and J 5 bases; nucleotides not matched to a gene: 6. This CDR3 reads CAGSGTGDQPQHF. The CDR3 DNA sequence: TGTGCCGGGTCCGGGACAGGGGATCAGCCCCAGCATTTT.

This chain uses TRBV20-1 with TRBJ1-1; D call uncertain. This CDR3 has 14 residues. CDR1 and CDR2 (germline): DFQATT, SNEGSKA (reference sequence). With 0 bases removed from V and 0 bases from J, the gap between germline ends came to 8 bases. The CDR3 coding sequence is TGCAGTGCTAGAGATGTCACAGTGAACACTGAAGCTTTCTTT. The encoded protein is CSARDVTVNTEAFF.

The CDR3 is CASSYRQDGGSAQHF. CDR3 DNA: TGTGCCAGCAGTTACAGACAAGACGGGGGGTCAGCCCAGCATTTT. V is TRBV6-5 and J is TRBJ1-5, with D possibly matching TRBD1 (5 bases). Germline V gene sequence: CDR1 MNHEY, CDR2 SVGAGI. The CDR3 is 15 amino acids. V shed 2 bases and J shed 11 bases, with 19 bases lying between them.

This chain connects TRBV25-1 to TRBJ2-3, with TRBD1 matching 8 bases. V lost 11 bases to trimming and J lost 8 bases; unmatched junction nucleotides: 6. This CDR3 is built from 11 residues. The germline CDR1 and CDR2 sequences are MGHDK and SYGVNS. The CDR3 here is CAHPGQGTQYF. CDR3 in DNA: TGTGCCCACCCCGGACAGGGTACGCAGTATTTT.

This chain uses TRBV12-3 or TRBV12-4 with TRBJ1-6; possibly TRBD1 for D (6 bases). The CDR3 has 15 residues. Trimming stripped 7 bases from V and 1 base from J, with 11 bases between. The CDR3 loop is CASKRGLSYNSPLHF. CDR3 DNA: TGTGCCAGCAAGAGGGGGTTGTCCTATAATTCACCCCTCCACTTT.

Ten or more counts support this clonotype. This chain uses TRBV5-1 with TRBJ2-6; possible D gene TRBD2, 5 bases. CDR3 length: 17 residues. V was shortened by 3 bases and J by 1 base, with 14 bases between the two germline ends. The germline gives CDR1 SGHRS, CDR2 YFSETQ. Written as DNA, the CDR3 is TGCGCCAGCAGCTGGCGGGCAGGCCGATCTGGGGCCAACGTCCTGACTTTC. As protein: CASSWRAGRSGANVLTF. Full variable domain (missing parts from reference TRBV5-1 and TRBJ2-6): KAGVTQTPRYLIKTRGQQVTLSCSPISGHRSVSWYQQTPGQGLQFLFEYFSETQRNKGNFPGRFSGRQFSNSRSEMNVSTLELGDSALYLCASSWRAGRSGANVLTFGAGSRLTVL.

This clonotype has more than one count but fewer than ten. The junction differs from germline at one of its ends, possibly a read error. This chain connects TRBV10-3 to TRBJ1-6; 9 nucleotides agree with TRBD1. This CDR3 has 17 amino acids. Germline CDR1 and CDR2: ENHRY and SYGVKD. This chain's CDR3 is CASSAQHGTGYNSPLHF. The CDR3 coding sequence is TGTGCCAGCAGTGCCCAACACGGGACAGGGTATAATTCACCCCTCCACTTT.